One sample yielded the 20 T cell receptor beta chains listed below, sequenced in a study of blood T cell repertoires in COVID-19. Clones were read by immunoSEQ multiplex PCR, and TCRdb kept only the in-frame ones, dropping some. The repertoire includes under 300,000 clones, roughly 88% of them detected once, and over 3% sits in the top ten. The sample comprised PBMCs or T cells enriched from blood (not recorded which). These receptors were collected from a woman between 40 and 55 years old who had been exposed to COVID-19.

In DNA form, the CDR3 reads TGTGCCACCGGACGACGGGACAGGGGCACAGATACGCAGTATTTT. It encodes CATGRRDRGTDTQYF. The chain has TRBV15 and TRBJ2-3; 9 nucleotides align to TRBD1. The CDR3 contains 15 residues. J gave up 1 base and V 8 bases, and 7 bases lay outside the gene matches. The V gene's germline CDR1 is LNHNV and CDR2 YYDKDF (reference sequence).

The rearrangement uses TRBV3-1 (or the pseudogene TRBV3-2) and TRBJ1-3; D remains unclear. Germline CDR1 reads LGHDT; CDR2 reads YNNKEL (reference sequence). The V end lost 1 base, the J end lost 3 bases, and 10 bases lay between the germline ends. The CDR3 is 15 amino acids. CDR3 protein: CASSQGPSGGNTIYF. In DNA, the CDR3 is TGTGCCAGCAGCCAAGGGCCGTCGGGTGGAAACACCATATATTTT.

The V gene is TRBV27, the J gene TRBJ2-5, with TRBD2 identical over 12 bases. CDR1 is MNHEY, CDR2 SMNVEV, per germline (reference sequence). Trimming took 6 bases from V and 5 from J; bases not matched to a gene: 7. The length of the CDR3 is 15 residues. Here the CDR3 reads CASSPLAGGRETQYF. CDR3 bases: TGTGCCAGCAGCCCCCTAGCGGGGGGGCGGGAGACCCAGTACTTC.

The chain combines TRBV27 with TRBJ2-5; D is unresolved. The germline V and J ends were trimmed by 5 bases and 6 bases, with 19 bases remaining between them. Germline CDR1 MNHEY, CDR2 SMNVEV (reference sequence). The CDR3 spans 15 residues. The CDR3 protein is CASSPYLSTSKTQYF. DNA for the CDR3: TGTGCCAGCAGTCCTTACCTCTCTACCTCGAAGACCCAGTACTTC.

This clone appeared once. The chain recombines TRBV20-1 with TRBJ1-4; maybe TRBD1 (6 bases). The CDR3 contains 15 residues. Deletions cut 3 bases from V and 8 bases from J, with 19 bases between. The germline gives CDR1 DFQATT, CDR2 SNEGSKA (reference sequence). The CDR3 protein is CSASYTLPGHEKLFF. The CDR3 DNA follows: TGCAGTGCTAGTTACACTCTGCCGGGACACGAAAAACTGTTTTTT.

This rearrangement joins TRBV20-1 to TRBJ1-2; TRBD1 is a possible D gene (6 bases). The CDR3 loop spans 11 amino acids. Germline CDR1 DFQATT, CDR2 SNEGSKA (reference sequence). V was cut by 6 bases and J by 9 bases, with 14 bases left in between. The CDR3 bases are TGCAGTGCGGGGGCGGTTAACAGCTACACCTTC. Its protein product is CSAGAVNSYTF.

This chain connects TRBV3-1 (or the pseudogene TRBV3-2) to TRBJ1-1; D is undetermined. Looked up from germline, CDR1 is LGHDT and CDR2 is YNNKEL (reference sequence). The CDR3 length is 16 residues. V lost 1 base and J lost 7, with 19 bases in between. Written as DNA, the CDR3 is TGTGCCAGCAGCCAAGGTGAGCCCAAGCGGCCCGGTGAAGCTTTCTTT. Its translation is CASSQGEPKRPGEAFF.

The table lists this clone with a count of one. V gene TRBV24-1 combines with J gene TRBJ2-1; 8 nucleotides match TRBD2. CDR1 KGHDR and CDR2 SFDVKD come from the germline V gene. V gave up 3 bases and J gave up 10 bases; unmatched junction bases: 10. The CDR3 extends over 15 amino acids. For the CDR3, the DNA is TGTGCCACCAGTGATGGAGGCACGGGGGGGCGGGAGCAGTTCTTC. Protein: CATSDGGTGGREQFF.

CDR3 in amino acids: CASSRTPQDAYSNQPQHF. CDR3 sequence (DNA): TGTGCCAGCAGCAGGACACCTCAAGACGCTTATAGCAATCAGCCCCAGCATTTT. The chain is built from TRBV21-1 and TRBJ1-5; TRBD1 is taken as the D call from the table, unchecked against the DNA. TRBV21-1 is a documented pseudogene. The CDR3 extends over 18 amino acids.

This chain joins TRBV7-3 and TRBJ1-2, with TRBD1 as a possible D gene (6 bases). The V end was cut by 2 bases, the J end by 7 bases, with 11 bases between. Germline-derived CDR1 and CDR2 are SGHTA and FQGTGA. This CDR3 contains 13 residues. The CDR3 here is CASSLAGGGGYTF. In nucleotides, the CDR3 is TGTGCCAGCAGCTTAGCGGGGGGCGGTGGCTACACCTTC.

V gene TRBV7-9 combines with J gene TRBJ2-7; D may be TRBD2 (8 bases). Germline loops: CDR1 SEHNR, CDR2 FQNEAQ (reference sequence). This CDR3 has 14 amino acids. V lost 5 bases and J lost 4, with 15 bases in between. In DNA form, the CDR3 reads TGTGCCAGCAGCAGTAGCGGGACAGATTACGAGCAGTACGTC. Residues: CASSSSGTDYEQYV.

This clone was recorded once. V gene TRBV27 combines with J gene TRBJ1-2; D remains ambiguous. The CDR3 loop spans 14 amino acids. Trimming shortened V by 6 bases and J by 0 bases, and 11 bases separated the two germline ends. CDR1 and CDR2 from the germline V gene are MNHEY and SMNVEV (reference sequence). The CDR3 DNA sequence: TGTGCCAGCAGATACCTGGAGTCTAACTATGGCTACACCTTC. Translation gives CASRYLESNYGYTF.

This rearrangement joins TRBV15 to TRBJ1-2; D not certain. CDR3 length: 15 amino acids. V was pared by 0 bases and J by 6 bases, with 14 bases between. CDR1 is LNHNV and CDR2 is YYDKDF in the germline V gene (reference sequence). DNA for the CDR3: TGTGCCACCAGCAGAGATCTTGTGCTGGCGGATGGCTACACCTTC. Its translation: CATSRDLVLADGYTF.

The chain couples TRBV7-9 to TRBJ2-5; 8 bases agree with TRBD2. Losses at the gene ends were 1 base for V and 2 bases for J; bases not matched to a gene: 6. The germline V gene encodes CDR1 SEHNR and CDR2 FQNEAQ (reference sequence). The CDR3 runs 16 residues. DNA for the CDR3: TGTGCCAGCAGCTTAGGGTCACTAGCGGAACAAGAGACCCAGTACTTC. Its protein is CASSLGSLAEQETQYF.

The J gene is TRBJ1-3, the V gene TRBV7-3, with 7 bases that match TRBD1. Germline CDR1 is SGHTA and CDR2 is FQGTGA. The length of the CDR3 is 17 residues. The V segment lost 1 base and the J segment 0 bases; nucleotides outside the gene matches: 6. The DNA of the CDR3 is TGTGCCAGCAGCTTAAGCCGGGACAGTCACTCTGGAAACACCATATATTTT. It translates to CASSLSRDSHSGNTIYF.

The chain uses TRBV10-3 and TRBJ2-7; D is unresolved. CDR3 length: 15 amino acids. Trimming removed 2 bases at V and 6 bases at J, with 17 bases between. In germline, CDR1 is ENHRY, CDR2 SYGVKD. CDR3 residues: CAISEGQVSFSEQYV. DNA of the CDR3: TGTGCCATCAGTGAGGGGCAGGTGAGCTTTTCCGAGCAGTACGTC.

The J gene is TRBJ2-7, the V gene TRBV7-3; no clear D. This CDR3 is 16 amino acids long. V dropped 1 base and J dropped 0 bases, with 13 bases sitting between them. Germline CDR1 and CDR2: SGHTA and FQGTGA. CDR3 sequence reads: CASSLSAASSSYEQYF. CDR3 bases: TGTGCCAGCAGCTTAAGTGCGGCCTCGAGCTCCTACGAGCAGTACTTC.

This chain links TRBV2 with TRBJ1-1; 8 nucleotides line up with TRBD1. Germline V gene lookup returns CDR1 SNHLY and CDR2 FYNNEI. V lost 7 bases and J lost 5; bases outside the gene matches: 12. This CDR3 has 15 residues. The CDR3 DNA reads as TGTGCCAGCATGGGGGTTAGGACAGGGTGGACTGAAGCTTTCTTT. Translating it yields CASMGVRTGWTEAFF.

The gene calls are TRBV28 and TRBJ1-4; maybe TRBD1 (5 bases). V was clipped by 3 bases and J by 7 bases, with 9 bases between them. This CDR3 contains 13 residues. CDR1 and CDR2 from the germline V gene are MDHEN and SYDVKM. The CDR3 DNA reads TGTGCCAGCAGTTTGGGGCTGTTTGAAAAACTGTTTTTT. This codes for CASSLGLFEKLFF.

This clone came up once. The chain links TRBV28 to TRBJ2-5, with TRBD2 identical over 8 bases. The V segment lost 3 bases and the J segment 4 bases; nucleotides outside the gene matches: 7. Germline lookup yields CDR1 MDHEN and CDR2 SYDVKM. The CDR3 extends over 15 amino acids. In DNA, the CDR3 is TGTGCCAGCAGTTTCCTTCGGGGGGGAGGAGAGACCCAGTACTTC. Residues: CASSFLRGGGETQYF.